This T cell receptor (beta chain) derives from a study of cytomegalovirus exposure and HLA in healthy donors. Researchers ran the PCR with 60 Vbeta and 13 Jbeta primers. Sequencing used immunoSEQ multiplex PCR; TCRdb keeps in-frame clones, though not all of them. The repertoire holds 80,000 or so clones, over 70% seen once, with approximately 7.2% in the top ten. As concerns this clone: The antigen is unknown.

Notes on the study in general: Based on reports, TCR beta sequences accurately predicted HLA-A and HLA-B alleles for most subjects.

The CDR3 length is 15 residues. In germline, CDR1 is SEHNR, CDR2 FQNEAQ (reference sequence). Trimming pared 2 bases from V and 4 bases from J, leaving 14 bases between. The TCR was taken from a woman in her thirties or forties in good health and CMV-seronegative. V gene TRBV7-9 combines with J gene TRBJ1-2; D not certain. What was sequenced was PBMCs. CDR3 in amino acids: CASSLPGRGIYGYTF. The CDR3 nucleotides are TGTGCCAGCAGCTTACCCGGACGGGGTATCTATGGCTACACCTTC.